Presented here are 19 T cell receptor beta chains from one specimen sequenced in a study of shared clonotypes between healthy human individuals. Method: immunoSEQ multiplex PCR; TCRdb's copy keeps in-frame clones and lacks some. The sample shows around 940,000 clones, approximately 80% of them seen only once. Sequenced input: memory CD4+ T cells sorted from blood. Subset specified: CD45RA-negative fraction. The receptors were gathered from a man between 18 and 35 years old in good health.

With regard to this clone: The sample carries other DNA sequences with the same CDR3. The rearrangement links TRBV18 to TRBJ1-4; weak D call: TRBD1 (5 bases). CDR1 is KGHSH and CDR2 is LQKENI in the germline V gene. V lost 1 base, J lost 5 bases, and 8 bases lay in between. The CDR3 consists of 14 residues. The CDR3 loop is CASSPRGPNEKLFF. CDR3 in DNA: TGTGCCAGCTCACCACGGGGCCCGAATGAAAAACTGTTTTTT.

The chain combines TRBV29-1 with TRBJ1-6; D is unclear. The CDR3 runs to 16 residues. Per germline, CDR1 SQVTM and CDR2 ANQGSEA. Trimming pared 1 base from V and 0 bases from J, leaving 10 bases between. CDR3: CSVEVRESSYNSPLHF. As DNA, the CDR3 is TGCAGCGTTGAAGTTCGGGAGAGCTCCTATAATTCACCCCTCCACTTT.

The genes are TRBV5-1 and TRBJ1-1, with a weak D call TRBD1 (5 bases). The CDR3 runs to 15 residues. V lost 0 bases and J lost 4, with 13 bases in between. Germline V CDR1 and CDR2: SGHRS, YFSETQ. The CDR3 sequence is CASSLGSGIVTEAFF. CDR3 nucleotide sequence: TGCGCCAGCAGCTTGGGGTCAGGGATTGTCACTGAAGCTTTCTTT.

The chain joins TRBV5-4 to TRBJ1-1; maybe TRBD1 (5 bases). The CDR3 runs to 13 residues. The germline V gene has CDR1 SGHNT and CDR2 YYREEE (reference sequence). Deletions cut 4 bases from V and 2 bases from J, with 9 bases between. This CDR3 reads CASSRDANTEAFF. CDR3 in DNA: TGTGCCAGCAGCCGGGACGCCAACACTGAAGCTTTCTTT.

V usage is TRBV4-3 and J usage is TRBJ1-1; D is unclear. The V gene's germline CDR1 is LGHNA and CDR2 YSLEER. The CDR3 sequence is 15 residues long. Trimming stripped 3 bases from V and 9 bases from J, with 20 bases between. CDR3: CASSQEYLDGLKAFF. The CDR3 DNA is TGCGCCAGCAGCCAGGAATACTTAGACGGTCTGAAAGCTTTCTTT.

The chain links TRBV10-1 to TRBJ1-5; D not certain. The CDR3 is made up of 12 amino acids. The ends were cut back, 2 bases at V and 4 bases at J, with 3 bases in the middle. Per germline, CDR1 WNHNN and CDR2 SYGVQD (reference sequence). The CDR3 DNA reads TGCGCCAGCAGTGAGGGGAATCAGCCCCAGCATTTT. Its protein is CASSEGNQPQHF.

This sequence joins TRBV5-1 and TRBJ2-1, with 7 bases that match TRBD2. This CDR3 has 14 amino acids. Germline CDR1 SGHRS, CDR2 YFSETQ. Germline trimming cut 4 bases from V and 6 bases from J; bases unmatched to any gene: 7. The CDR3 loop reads CASSPGLVRNEQFF. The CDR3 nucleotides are TGCGCCAGCAGCCCCGGACTAGTCCGCAATGAGCAGTTCTTC.

The CDR3 loop reads CASSLATGWGNEQYF. Written as DNA, the CDR3 is TGTGCCAGCAGCTTAGCGACAGGGTGGGGGAACGAGCAGTACTTC. V gene TRBV7-2 combines with J gene TRBJ2-7; 7 nucleotides agree with TRBD1. Trimming at V came to 0 bases and at J to 5 bases, leaving 7 bases not matched to a gene. This CDR3 spans 15 amino acids. Germline V gene sequence: CDR1 SGHTA, CDR2 FQGNSA.

The CDR3 loop reads CSVEGVQGPTSVQYF. The CDR3 DNA is TGCAGCGTTGAGGGAGTCCAAGGTCCTACCTCGGTGCAGTACTTC. The genes are TRBV29-1 and TRBJ2-7; the D gene is possibly TRBD2 (5 bases). The CDR3 spans 15 residues. Trimming stripped 3 bases from V and 9 bases from J, with 24 bases between. Germline CDR1 and CDR2: SQVTM and ANQGSEA.

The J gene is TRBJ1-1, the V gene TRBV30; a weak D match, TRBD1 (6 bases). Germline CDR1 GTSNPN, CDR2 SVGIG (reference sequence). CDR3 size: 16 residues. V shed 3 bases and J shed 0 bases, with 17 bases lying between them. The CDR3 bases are TGTGCCTGGAGACCCGGACAGCTCCTCCTGAACACTGAAGCTTTCTTT. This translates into CAWRPGQLLLNTEAFF.

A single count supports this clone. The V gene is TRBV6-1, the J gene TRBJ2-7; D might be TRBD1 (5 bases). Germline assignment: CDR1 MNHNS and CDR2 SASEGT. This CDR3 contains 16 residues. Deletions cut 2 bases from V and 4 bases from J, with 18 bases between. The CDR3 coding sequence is TGTGCCAGCAGTGAAATGCCCCAGCACTCAGGGTACGAGCAGTACTTC. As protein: CASSEMPQHSGYEQYF.

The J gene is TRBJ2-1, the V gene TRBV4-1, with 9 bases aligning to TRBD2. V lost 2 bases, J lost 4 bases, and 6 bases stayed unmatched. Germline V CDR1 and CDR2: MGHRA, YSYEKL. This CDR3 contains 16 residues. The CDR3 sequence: CASSQTTSGGYNEQFF. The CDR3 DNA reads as TGCGCCAGCAGCCAAACGACTAGCGGAGGATACAATGAGCAGTTCTTC.

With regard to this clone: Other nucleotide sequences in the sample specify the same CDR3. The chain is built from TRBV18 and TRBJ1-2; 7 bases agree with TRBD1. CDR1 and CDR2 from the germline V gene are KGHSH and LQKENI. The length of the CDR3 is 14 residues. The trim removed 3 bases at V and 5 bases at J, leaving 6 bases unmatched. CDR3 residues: CASSPGTDLYGYTF. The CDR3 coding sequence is TGTGCCAGCTCACCCGGGACAGACCTTTATGGCTACACCTTC.

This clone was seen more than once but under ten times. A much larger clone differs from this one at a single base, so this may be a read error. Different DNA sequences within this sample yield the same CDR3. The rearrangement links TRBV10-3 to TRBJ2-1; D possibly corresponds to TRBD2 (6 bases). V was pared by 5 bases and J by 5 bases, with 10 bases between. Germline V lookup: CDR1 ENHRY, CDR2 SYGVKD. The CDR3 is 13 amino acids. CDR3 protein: CAISPGLNNEQFF. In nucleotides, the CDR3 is TGTGCCATCAGTCCGGGACTTAACAATGAGCAGTTCTTC.

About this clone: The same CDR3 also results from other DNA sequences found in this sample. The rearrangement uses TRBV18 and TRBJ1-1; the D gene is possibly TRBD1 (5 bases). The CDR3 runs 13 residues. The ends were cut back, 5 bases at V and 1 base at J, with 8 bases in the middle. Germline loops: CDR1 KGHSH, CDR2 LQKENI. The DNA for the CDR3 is TGTGCCAGCTCAAGGCAGGGGAACACTGAAGCTTTCTTT. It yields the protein CASSRQGNTEAFF.

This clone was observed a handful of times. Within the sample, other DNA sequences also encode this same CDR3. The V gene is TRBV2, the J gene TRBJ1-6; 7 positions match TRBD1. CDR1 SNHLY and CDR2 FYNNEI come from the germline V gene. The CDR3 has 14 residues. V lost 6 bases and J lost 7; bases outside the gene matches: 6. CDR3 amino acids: CASRAGTDNSPLHF. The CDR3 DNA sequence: TGTGCCAGCAGAGCCGGGACAGACAATTCACCCCTCCACTTT.

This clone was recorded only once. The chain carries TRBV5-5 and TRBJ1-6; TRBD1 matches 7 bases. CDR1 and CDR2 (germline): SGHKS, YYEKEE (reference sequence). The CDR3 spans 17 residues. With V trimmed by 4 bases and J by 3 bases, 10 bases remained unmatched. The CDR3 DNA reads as TGTGCCAGCAGCATCGCAGGGGGGTCCCTCTATAATTCACCCCTCCACTTT. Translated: CASSIAGGSLYNSPLHF.

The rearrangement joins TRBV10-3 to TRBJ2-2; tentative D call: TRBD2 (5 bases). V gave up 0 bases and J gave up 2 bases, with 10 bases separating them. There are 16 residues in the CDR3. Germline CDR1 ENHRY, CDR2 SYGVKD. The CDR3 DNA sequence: TGTGCCATCAGTGAGTCCGGACTCGTAAACACCGGGGAGCTGTTTTTT. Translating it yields CAISESGLVNTGELFF.

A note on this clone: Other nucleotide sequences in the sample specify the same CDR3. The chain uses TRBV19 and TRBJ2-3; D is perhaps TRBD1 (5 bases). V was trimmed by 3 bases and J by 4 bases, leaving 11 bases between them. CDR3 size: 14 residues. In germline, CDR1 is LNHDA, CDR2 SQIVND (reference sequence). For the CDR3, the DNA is TGTGCCAGTAGTATTGGGCAGGGTGCAGATACGCAGTATTTT. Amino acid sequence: CASSIGQGADTQYF.